These T cell receptor beta chains were read from a single sample in a study of cytomegalovirus exposure and HLA in healthy donors. Sequencing used immunoSEQ multiplex PCR; TCRdb keeps in-frame clones, though not all of them. Here the sample spans about 100,000 clones, approximately 76% being singletons. Sequenced sample: PBMCs. These TCRs come from a woman aged 55-69 years in good health and CMV-seropositive. Both conserved end residues are part of each CDR3. D genes are given only for firm matches. A clone size is listed for some rows: how often the clone was seen (once, few, many), or a class if it is expanded.

>TRBV6-6|TRBJ2-3|13|.|.
CASSYRETDTQYF
TGTGCCAGCAGTTACAGGGAGACAGATACGCAGTATTTT
>TRBV5-1|TRBJ2-1|15|.|TRBD1
CASSKPGQGASEQFF
TGCGCCAGCAGCAAACCGGGACAGGGTGCGAGTGAGCAGTTCTTC
>TRBV10-2|TRBJ2-1|15|.|TRBD2
CASSEASGRVNEQFF
TGCGCCAGCAGTGAGGCCAGCGGGAGGGTCAATGAGCAGTTCTTC
>TRBV28|TRBJ2-4|15|.|TRBD2
CASSLAGVAKNIQYF
TGTGCCAGCAGTTTAGCGGGAGTAGCCAAAAACATTCAGTACTTC
>TRBV9|TRBJ2-1|16|.|TRBD2
CASSVALREVNNEQFF
TGTGCCAGCAGCGTAGCTTTGCGGGAGGTTAACAATGAGCAGTTCTTC
>TRBV29-1|TRBJ2-2|16|.|.
CSVEDVEGPTTGELFF
TGCAGCGTTGAAGATGTGGAGGGGCCTACCACCGGGGAGCTGTTTTTT
>TRBV28|TRBJ2-2|15|.|.
CASRLDSLNTGELFF
TGTGCCAGCAGACTGGACAGCCTTAACACCGGGGAGCTGTTTTTT
>TRBV5-6|TRBJ1-1|16|.|.
CASSLAYGVVDTEAFF
TGTGCCAGCAGCTTGGCTTACGGGGTGGTAGACACTGAAGCTTTCTTT
>TRBV14|TRBJ1-1|13|once|.
CASSQVPTAEAFF
TGTGCCAGCAGCCAAGTCCCAACGGCTGAAGCTTTCTTT
>TRBV30|TRBJ2-1|14|once|TRBD2
CAWSVSGGSNEQFF
TGTGCCTGGAGTGTATCGGGAGGTTCCAATGAGCAGTTCTTC
>TRBV7-9|TRBJ2-6|15|once|.
CASSTGNSGANVLTF
TGTGCCAGCAGCACAGGGAACTCTGGGGCCAACGTCCTGACTTTC
>TRBV6-5|TRBJ2-3|13|.|.
CASRRAGTDTQYF
TGTGCCAGCCGCCGTGCGGGGACAGATACGCAGTATTTT
>TRBV9|TRBJ1-3|15|.|.
CASSPQGFIGNTIYF
TGTGCCAGCAGCCCACAGGGTTTTATCGGAAACACCATATATTTT
>TRBV5-1|TRBJ2-1|13|.|TRBD1
CASSRGQGGEQFF
TGCGCCAGCAGCCGGGGACAGGGCGGTGAGCAGTTCTTC
>TRBV7-8|TRBJ2-2|13|.|TRBD2
CASSLGGGGELFF
TGTGCCAGCAGCTTAGGGGGGGGCGGGGAGCTGTTTTTT
>TRBV18|TRBJ1-1|16|.|.
CASSPSSWTAGAEAFF
TGTGCCAGCTCACCCTCATCTTGGACAGCTGGGGCTGAAGCTTTCTTT
>TRBV10-3|TRBJ2-7|14|.|.
CAISDHRESYEQYF
TGTGCCATCAGTGACCACAGGGAATCCTACGAGCAGTACTTC
>TRBV13|TRBJ1-2|15|.|.
CASSLWAGPRDGYTF
TGTGCCAGCAGCCTATGGGCCGGGCCCAGGGATGGCTACACCTTC
>TRBV27|TRBJ1-5|14|.|.
CASSLFRENQPQHF
TGTGCCAGCAGTTTATTTAGGGAGAATCAGCCCCAGCATTTT
>TRBV14|TRBJ2-1|14|.|.
CASSPGRIYNEQFF
TGTGCCAGCTCGCCAGGGAGGATCTACAATGAGCAGTTCTTC
>TRBV11-2|TRBJ1-2|15|.|TRBD1
CASSFIGGGAYGYTF
TGTGCCAGCAGCTTCATTGGAGGGGGCGCCTATGGCTACACCTTC
>TRBV5-8|TRBJ1-5|14|.|.
CASRGVRGNQPQHF
TGTGCCAGCAGGGGGGTGAGGGGGAATCAGCCCCAGCATTTT
>TRBV9|TRBJ2-5|13|.|.
CASSVNSGETQYF
TGTGCCAGCAGCGTAAATTCGGGAGAGACCCAGTACTTC
>TRBV6-6|TRBJ1-5|14|.|.
CASSYLGQQEPQHF
TGTGCCAGCAGTTACCTAGGACAGCAAGAACCCCAGCATTTT
>TRBV5-1|TRBJ1-5|15|.|.
CASSLGDSNYQPQHF
TGCGCCAGCAGCTTAGGCGACAGCAATTATCAGCCCCAGCATTTT
>TRBV4-2|TRBJ1-5|13|.|.
CASSRSGSQPQHF
TGTGCCAGCAGCCGGTCAGGTAGTCAGCCCCAGCATTTT
>TRBV7-9|TRBJ2-5|14|.|.
CASSTDRAQETQYF
TGTGCCAGCAGCACGGACAGAGCCCAAGAGACCCAGTACTTC
>TRBV6-4|TRBJ1-6|12|.|.
CASSDRGSPLHF
TGTGCCAGCAGTGATCGGGGTTCACCCCTCCACTTT
>TRBV30|TRBJ2-5|13|.|.
CAGGRRRQETQYF
TGTGCCGGGGGGAGGAGGAGACAAGAGACCCAGTACTTC
>TRBV18|TRBJ1-4|15|.|.
CASSPGQATNEKLFF
TGTGCCAGCTCACCGGGACAAGCAACTAATGAAAAACTGTTTTTT
>TRBV6-1|TRBJ2-3|15|once|.
CASSEGFLEVDTQYF
TGTGCCAGCAGTGAAGGATTTCTAGAGGTAGATACGCAGTATTTT
>TRBV9|TRBJ1-2|12|once|.
CASSPPSYGYTF
TGTGCCAGCAGCCCCCCCAGCTATGGCTACACCTTC
>TRBV5-6|TRBJ2-5|15|.|TRBD2
CASSWGLAGVETQYF
TGTGCCAGCAGCTGGGGACTAGCGGGAGTTGAGACCCAGTACTTC
>TRBV5-1|TRBJ1-2|12|.|.
CASSLSVYGYTF
TGCGCCAGCAGCTTGTCAGTGTATGGCTACACCTTC
>TRBV19|TRBJ2-7|16|.|.
CASSAGGPTSSYEQYF
TGTGCCAGTAGTGCAGGAGGGCCTACCAGCTCCTACGAGCAGTACTTC
>TRBV18|TRBJ1-2|13|.|TRBD1
CASAEGGLYGYTF
TGTGCCAGCGCAGAAGGGGGCCTTTATGGCTACACCTTC
>TRBV7-9|TRBJ1-2|16|.|TRBD1
CSSSYTGGQGFFGYTF
TGTTCCAGCAGCTATACAGGCGGACAGGGATTTTTTGGCTACACCTTC
>TRBV4-2|TRBJ2-7|16|.|TRBD2
CASSQSLSGSSYEQYF
TGTGCCAGCAGCCAATCACTTAGCGGGAGCTCCTACGAGCAGTACTTC
>TRBV15|TRBJ1-6|17|.|.
CATSRIPGGPGSSPLHF
TGTGCCACCAGCAGAATTCCCGGGGGACCGGGCAGTTCACCCCTCCACTTT
>TRBV5-1|TRBJ1-1|12|few|TRBD1
CASSSRGTEAFF
TGCGCCAGCAGTTCCAGGGGGACTGAAGCTTTCTTT